Following are 10 T cell receptor beta chains from one sample sequenced in a study of vaccination effects on CD4 cells after COVID-19. The assay was immunoSEQ multiplex PCR, and TCRdb's table has in-frame clones only and misses some. The table includes about 41,000 clones, 70% to 85% detected once. Their recognized antigens are unknown. Using viral peptide pools, the ViraFEST assay grew out antigen-specific CD4+ T cells prior to sequencing. Culture lasted about ten days before CD4+ T cell isolation. People in the vaccine group had not been infected with SARS-CoV-2 before, and their nucleocapsid antibodies were negative. The source material was CD4+ T cells from PBMCs cultured with HCoV-NL63 spike peptides, sampled before COVID-19 vaccination. The receptors shown here come from a human donor who received a COVID-19 vaccine.

The genes are TRBV30 and TRBJ1-5; D may be TRBD1 (5 bases). Trimming shortened V by 3 bases and J by 3 bases, and 9 bases separated the two germline ends. Germline CDR1 is GTSNPN and CDR2 is SVGIG (reference sequence). The length of the CDR3 is 13 residues. In DNA, the CDR3 is TGTGCCTGGAGGGACACCATCAATCAGCCCCAGCATTTT. Translating gives CAWRDTINQPQHF.

This clone was picked up a small number of times. The V call is TRBV7-2, the J call TRBJ2-2; 7 bases align to TRBD1. Germline V gene data show CDR1 as SGHTA and CDR2 as FQGNSA. The CDR3 totals 14 residues. Trimming at V came to 5 bases and at J to 7 bases, leaving 7 bases not matched to a gene. The CDR3 protein is CASSRSGGLGELFF. CDR3 DNA sequence: TGTGCCAGCAGCCGCTCAGGGGGTCTCGGGGAGCTGTTTTTT.

There are a few counts of this clone. The chain carries TRBV6-2 or TRBV6-3 and TRBJ1-5, with D hard to call. The CDR3 runs 14 residues. The germline V gene encodes CDR1 MNHEY and CDR2 SVGEGT. With 0 bases removed from V and 7 bases from J, the gap between germline ends came to 10 bases. The CDR3 DNA sequence: TGTGCCAGCAGTTACTCGGGAAGGTCACAGCCCCAGCATTTT. Translation: CASSYSGRSQPQHF.

This clone was detected only a few times. The genes are TRBV4-2 and TRBJ1-6, with 8 bases matching TRBD1. After removal of 0 bases from V and 10 bases from J, the junction contained 8 bases not matched to a gene. The CDR3 extends over 16 amino acids. Germline-derived CDR1 and CDR2 are LGHNA and YNFKEQ. This chain's CDR3 is CASSQDLGTGTSPLHF. As DNA, the CDR3 is TGTGCCAGCAGCCAAGATTTAGGGACAGGAACATCACCCCTCCACTTT.

The V call is TRBV5-1, the J call TRBJ1-2; possibly TRBD1 for D (6 bases). The CDR3 sequence is 14 residues long. V was trimmed by 4 bases and J by 4 bases, leaving 14 bases between them. The V gene's germline CDR1 is SGHRS and CDR2 YFSETQ. CDR3 sequence: CASSTGGGFYGYTF. The CDR3 bases are TGCGCCAGCAGCACCGGAGGGGGTTTCTATGGCTACACCTTC.

This chain joins TRBV27 and TRBJ2-5, with D perhaps TRBD2 (6 bases). Trimming took off 0 bases at V and 6 bases at J, with 11 bases between the two ends. Germline CDR1 is MNHEY and CDR2 is SMNVEV (reference sequence). CDR3 length: 14 amino acids. The CDR3 region is CASSLSEGRKTQYF. CDR3 DNA sequence: TGTGCCAGCAGTTTATCGGAGGGGAGAAAGACCCAGTACTTC.

The CDR3 coding sequence is TGCGCCAGCAGCTTGGGACAGGCTAACTATGGCTACACCTTC. Amino acid sequence: CASSLGQANYGYTF. V gene TRBV5-1 combines with J gene TRBJ1-2; D may be TRBD1 (6 bases). The CDR3 is 14 residues long. Germline-derived CDR1 and CDR2 are SGHRS and YFSETQ. The germline V and J ends were trimmed by 0 bases and 0 bases, with 6 bases remaining between them. The full variable domain, its missing parts supplied by reference TRBV5-1 and TRBJ1-2, is KAGVTQTPRYLIKTRGQQVTLSCSPISGHRSVSWYQQTPGQGLQFLFEYFSETQRNKGNFPGRFSGRQFSNSRSEMNVSTLELGDSALYLCASSLGQANYGYTFGSGTRLTVV.

This chain connects TRBV16 to TRBJ1-2; D possibly corresponds to TRBD1 (6 bases). The germline CDR1 and CDR2 sequences are KGHSY and FQNENV. Trimming left V 4 bases short and J 7 bases short, with 10 bases between. This CDR3 spans 12 amino acids. The CDR3 sequence: CASSPTGSGYTF. DNA for the CDR3: TGTGCCAGCAGCCCCACAGGGAGTGGCTACACCTTC.

The chain couples TRBV2 to TRBJ1-1; the D is unclear. This CDR3 has 14 amino acids. The germline V gene has CDR1 SNHLY and CDR2 FYNNEI. Trimming took 4 bases from V and 4 from J, leaving 13 bases between them. The CDR3 loop is CASSVNYDSTEAFF. CDR3 nucleotide sequence: TGTGCCAGCAGTGTGAACTACGACTCCACTGAAGCTTTCTTT.

This chain uses TRBV27 with TRBJ1-2, with D unclear. Deletions cut 5 bases from V and 7 bases from J, with 11 bases between. The CDR3 is 12 amino acids. Per the germline V gene, CDR1 is MNHEY and CDR2 is SMNVEV (reference sequence). The CDR3 DNA sequence: TGTGCCAGCAGTCCTATACGGGGTGGCTACACCTTC. Protein: CASSPIRGGYTF.